This TCR beta chain was recorded in a study of cytomegalovirus exposure and HLA in healthy donors. In the study overall: A prior analysis found 117 million unique TCR beta sequences from approximately 190 million T cells.

With 60 Vbeta and 13 Jbeta primers, the PCR was carried out. Sequencing was performed with immunoSEQ multiplex PCR; in TCRdb, only in-frame clones are kept and a portion is missing. The sample records 190,000 or so clones, approximately 83% being singletons. The sequence was obtained from a boy aged 2 to 9 in good health and CMV-seronegative. Specimen: PBMCs.

CDR3 sequence reads: CASTADGVGEQYF. In nucleotides, the CDR3 is TGTGCCAGCACCGCCGACGGGGTTGGGGAGCAGTACTTC. This chain links TRBV7-9 with TRBJ2-7, with D perhaps matching TRBD2 (5 bases). The germline V gene has CDR1 SEHNR and CDR2 FQNEAQ (reference sequence). Trimming removed 7 bases at V and 7 bases at J, with 17 bases between. The CDR3 length is 13 residues.